Following are 30 T cell receptor beta chains from one sample sequenced in a study of sequential checkpoint blockade in melanoma. The treatment: randomized to nivolumab then ipilimumab (arm A) or the reverse (arm B). The table came from immunoSEQ multiplex PCR; TCRdb's copy has only in-frame clones and leaves some out. Here the sample spans fewer than 30,000 clones, roughly 77% being singletons. This sample comprised CD8+ T cells sorted from blood (inferred from file names), obtained from a patient given nivolumab and ipilimumab in sequence. The source of these receptors is a human donor with melanoma.

This clone has just one count. The rearrangement links TRBV4-2 to TRBJ2-1; TRBD1 might be the D (5 bases). The CDR3 has 14 amino acids. V dropped 0 bases and J dropped 7 bases, with 10 bases sitting between them. Per germline, CDR1 LGHNA and CDR2 YNFKEQ. CDR3 bases: TGTGCCAGCAGCCAAGAGGGGCAGGGAAATGAGCAGTTCTTC. Its protein product is CASSQEGQGNEQFF.

This clone was detected once. The V and J genes are TRBV13 and TRBJ2-5, with TRBD1 matching over 8 bases. The germline CDR1 and CDR2 sequences are PRHDT and FYEKMQ (reference sequence). Germline trimming cut 5 bases from V and 3 bases from J; bases unmatched to any gene: 11. The CDR3 sequence is 16 residues long. The CDR3 region is CASSLDRGASKETQYF. In nucleotides, the CDR3 is TGTGCCAGCAGCCTTGACAGGGGCGCGTCAAAAGAGACCCAGTACTTC.

This clone came up many times. The chain is built from TRBV4-3 and TRBJ2-3; D gene ambiguous. Germline V gene data show CDR1 as LGHNA and CDR2 as YSLEER. The CDR3 runs to 15 residues. Trimming stripped 1 base from V and 5 bases from J, with 13 bases between. CDR3 coding DNA: TGCGCCAGCAGCCAAGGTAACCACCCGGGAGATACGCAGTATTTT. This sequence encodes CASSQGNHPGDTQYF.

This clone was recorded once. The chain recombines TRBV27 with TRBJ1-4; D is undetermined. V was pared by 1 base and J by 5 bases, with 11 bases between. Germline CDR1 is MNHEY and CDR2 is SMNVEV (reference sequence). The CDR3 contains 15 residues. CDR3 in DNA: TGTGCCAGCAGTTTATTAGGGAGTCCGAATGAAAAACTGTTTTTT. Translating it yields CASSLLGSPNEKLFF.

The J gene is TRBJ2-3, the V gene TRBV9; 9 nucleotides match TRBD2. This CDR3 is built from 16 residues. In germline, CDR1 is SGDLS, CDR2 YYNGEE. V lost 3 bases and J lost 0; bases outside the gene matches: 5. The CDR3 is CASSALRGGSTDTQYF. CDR3 coding DNA: TGTGCCAGCAGCGCCTTGCGGGGGGGTAGCACAGATACGCAGTATTTT.

The table lists this clone with a few counts. V usage is TRBV9 and J usage is TRBJ2-5; a weak D match, TRBD2 (5 bases). The CDR3 runs 12 residues. Germline CDR1 reads SGDLS; CDR2 reads YYNGEE. Trimming took off 3 bases at V and 5 bases at J, with 8 bases between the two ends. The CDR3 DNA sequence: TGTGCCAGCAGCGACGAGGGTGAGACCCAGTACTTC. It is translated as CASSDEGETQYF. The full variable domain, completed using reference TRBV9 and TRBJ2-5, is DSGVTQTPKHLITATGQRVTLRCSPRSGDLSVYWYQQSLDQGLQFLIQYYNGEERAKGNILERFSAQQFPDLHSELNLSSLELGDSALYFCASSDEGETQYFGPGTRLLVL.

The chain recombines TRBV7-2 with TRBJ2-7; possibly TRBD1 for D (5 bases). The CDR3 is 15 residues long. Trimming removed 5 bases from V and 3 bases from J, with 17 bases in between. Germline V lookup: CDR1 SGHTA, CDR2 FQGNSA. The CDR3 here is CASSPLTEGDYEQYF. The CDR3 DNA sequence: TGTGCCAGCAGCCCCCTTACAGAAGGGGACTACGAGCAGTACTTC.

The chain recombines TRBV6-5 with TRBJ2-1; D call uncertain. The ends were cut back, 4 bases at V and 5 bases at J, with 12 bases in the middle. Germline CDR1 is MNHEY and CDR2 is SVGAGI. This CDR3 comprises 14 residues. CDR3 loop: CASSSTTPNNEQFF. The DNA for the CDR3 is TGTGCCAGCAGTTCCACTACTCCCAACAATGAGCAGTTCTTC.

Note on this clone: An end of the junction does not agree with germline; a read error may underlie this. The rearrangement links TRBV5-3 to TRBJ2-7, with a tentative D call TRBD2 (5 bases). TRBV5-3 is an ORF for which the function is uncertain. The length of the CDR3 is 13 residues. CDR3 residues: CASSLAASGEQYF. CDR3 coding DNA: TGTGCCAGCAGCTTGGCTGCCTCGGGGGAGCAGTACTTC.

This chain uses TRBV19 with TRBJ1-4, with 7 bases fitting TRBD1. V was pared by 3 bases and J by 5 bases, with 6 bases of the junction left unmatched. There are 15 residues in the CDR3. Germline V CDR1 and CDR2: LNHDA, SQIVND (reference sequence). In DNA, the CDR3 is TGTGCCAGTAGTATGAGGGGGCGAGGGAATGAAAAACTGTTTTTT. Residues: CASSMRGRGNEKLFF.

This clone appeared a single time. CDR3 sequence: CASSQDSRVQYF. The CDR3 bases are TGTGCCAGCAGCCAAGATTCCCGGGTGCAGTACTTC. The genes are TRBV4-2 and TRBJ2-7; D unclear. Germline V CDR1 and CDR2: LGHNA, YNFKEQ. This CDR3 region has 12 residues. V was cut by 0 bases and J by 9 bases, with 9 bases left in between.

The rearrangement links TRBV21-1 to TRBJ2-1; TRBD2, as called in the table, went unchecked against the DNA. TRBV21-1 is reported as a pseudogene. CDR3 length: 17 residues. The chain's CDR3 is CASSTGGEGLPYNEQFF. The CDR3 DNA reads as TGTGCCAGCAGCACAGGTGGGGAGGGCCTTCCCTACAATGAGCAGTTCTTC.

V is TRBV12-5 and J is TRBJ2-3; possibly TRBD2 for D (5 bases). Between the trimmed V and J ends, which lost 2 bases and 2 bases, there was a span of 8 bases. Germline values: CDR1 LGHNT, CDR2 FRNRAP. This CDR3 has 14 residues. CDR3 bases: TGTGCTAGTGGTTTGTTGACTAACACAGATACGCAGTATTTT. This encodes CASGLLTNTDTQYF.

The rearrangement uses TRBV7-3 and TRBJ2-5; 8 bases align to TRBD1. The junction had 7 bases not matched to a gene; V was cut back by 2 bases and J by 2 bases. Germline CDR1 is SGHTA and CDR2 is FQGTGA. The CDR3 covers 16 residues. The CDR3 coding sequence is TGTGCCAGCAGCTTAGGGGCAGGGGGCTCGCAAGAGACCCAGTACTTC. Its translation: CASSLGAGGSQETQYF.

The CDR3 sequence: CASSPGGGPPGELFF. In DNA form, the CDR3 reads TGTGCCAGCAGCCCAGGGGGAGGTCCACCGGGGGAGCTGTTTTTT. The chain carries TRBV7-3 and TRBJ2-2, with a possible D match to TRBD1 (7 bases). CDR3 length: 15 residues. The germline gives CDR1 SGHTA, CDR2 FQGTGA. V was trimmed by 5 bases and J by 8 bases, leaving 18 bases between them.

The V and J genes are TRBV4-1 and TRBJ1-2, with D perhaps TRBD1 (5 bases). Germline V gene sequence: CDR1 MGHRA, CDR2 YSYEKL. Trimming left V 4 bases short and J 4 bases short, with 13 bases between. This CDR3 is 14 amino acids long. The CDR3 loop reads CASSPGEGLYGYTF. The CDR3 DNA reads TGCGCCAGCAGCCCCGGGGAGGGGCTCTATGGCTACACCTTC.

This chain uses TRBV4-1 with TRBJ1-1, with D possibly being TRBD1 (5 bases). CDR1 is MGHRA, CDR2 YSYEKL, per germline. The length of the CDR3 is 13 residues. The V and J ends lost 1 base and 12 bases respectively, with 15 bases between them. CDR3 bases: TGCGCCAGCAGCCAAGTCCCACGGGGGTTTACTTTCTTT. Translating gives CASSQVPRGFTFF.

The chain carries TRBV18 and TRBJ2-7; 7 bases map to TRBD2. V lost 3 bases, J lost 4 bases, and 6 bases stayed unmatched. CDR1 is KGHSH, CDR2 LQKENI, per germline. The CDR3 totals 14 residues. The CDR3 nucleotides are TGTGCCAGCTCACCTGTTAGCGGGTGGTACGAGCAGTACTTC. Translated: CASSPVSGWYEQYF.

V gene TRBV4-1 combines with J gene TRBJ1-5; 7 bases fit TRBD1. CDR1 is MGHRA and CDR2 is YSYEKL in the germline V gene. The CDR3 is 16 amino acids. The V segment lost 0 bases and the J segment 1 base; nucleotides outside the gene matches: 3. CDR3 sequence (DNA): TGCGCCAGCAGCCAAGAATACAGGGGAAGCAATCAGCCCCAGCATTTT. As protein: CASSQEYRGSNQPQHF.

The gene calls are TRBV14 and TRBJ2-1; 8 bases are a match to TRBD2. The V gene end was trimmed by 4 bases and the J gene end by 3 bases; junction bases not matched to a gene: 8. CDR1 SGHDN and CDR2 FVKESK come from the germline V gene. CDR3 length: 16 residues. The CDR3 bases are TGTGCCAGCAGCCCAATGTCCAGCGGGGGCTACAATGAGCAGTTCTTC. Translated: CASSPMSSGGYNEQFF. Looking up the rest from reference TRBV14 and TRBJ2-1 gives the full variable domain: EAGVTQFPSHSVIEKGQTVTLRCDPISGHDNLYWYRRVMGKEIKFLLHFVKESKQDESGMPNNRFLAERTGGTYSTLKVQPAELEDSGVYFCASSPMSSGGYNEQFFGPGTRLTVL.

This sequence joins TRBV11-3 and TRBJ2-3; 10 nucleotides agree with TRBD2. Per germline, CDR1 SGHNT and CDR2 YENEEA. Unmatched junction bases numbered 7, after V lost 4 bases and J lost 3 bases. CDR3 length: 16 residues. This chain's CDR3 is CASSSRAGGRTDTQYF. The CDR3 nucleotides read TGTGCCAGCAGCTCCCGAGCGGGGGGGCGGACAGATACGCAGTATTTT.

The chain carries TRBV7-9 and TRBJ2-1; the match to TRBD2 covers 8 bases. The germline gives CDR1 SEHNR, CDR2 FQNEAQ (reference sequence). V lost 8 bases, J lost 6 bases, and 3 bases stayed unmatched. This CDR3 contains 12 residues. The CDR3: CASVGTSNEQFF. The CDR3 nucleotides are TGTGCCAGCGTTGGGACTAGCAATGAGCAGTTCTTC.

This clone was recorded many times. The V call is TRBV27, the J call TRBJ2-3, with TRBD1 matching over 9 bases. In germline, CDR1 is MNHEY, CDR2 SMNVEV (reference sequence). The J segment lost 8 bases and the V segment lost 4 bases, leaving 7 bases of the junction unmatched. The CDR3 extends over 14 amino acids. As DNA, the CDR3 is TGTGCCAGCAGTTCTCCGGCGGACAGGGGTACGCAGTATTTT. This sequence encodes CASSSPADRGTQYF.

This chain connects TRBV2 to TRBJ1-1; 8 positions agree with TRBD1. The CDR3 length is 12 residues. Germline V gene lookup returns CDR1 SNHLY and CDR2 FYNNEI. The ends lost 10 bases at V and 1 base at J; junction bases unmatched: 2. The CDR3 DNA reads as TGTGCCACCACAGGGGGGAACACTGAAGCTTTCTTT. Its protein product is CATTGGNTEAFF.

This sequence joins TRBV11-2 and TRBJ2-7, with 8 bases matching TRBD2. The CDR3 totals 15 residues. V trimming: 1 base; J trimming: 4 bases; junction bases outside the gene matches: 6. The germline V gene encodes CDR1 SGHAT and CDR2 FQNNGV. The CDR3 loop reads CASSLGSGGAYEQYF. CDR3 nucleotide sequence: TGTGCCAGCAGCTTAGGCTCCGGGGGGGCGTACGAGCAGTACTTC.

For this clone: Given a far larger clone just one base away, this is likely a sequencing read error. The chain recombines TRBV11-1 with TRBJ1-2; the D gene is possibly TRBD1 (5 bases). V was clipped by 5 bases and J by 5 bases, with 18 bases between them. The CDR3 spans 15 residues. The germline V gene has CDR1 SGHAT and CDR2 FQDESV (reference sequence). CDR3 DNA sequence: TGTGCCAGCAGCCAAGACCTCAGGGTGAGGTATGGCTACACCTTC. It encodes CASSQDLRVRYGYTF.

J is TRBJ2-3 and V is TRBV29-1; 7 nucleotides align to TRBD1. Germline V gene data show CDR1 as SQVTM and CDR2 as ANQGSEA. The CDR3 spans 17 residues. The V segment lost 2 bases and the J segment 0 bases; nucleotides outside the gene matches: 11. CDR3 sequence reads: CSVEHSGQRHSTDTQYF. CDR3 in DNA: TGCAGCGTTGAACACTCGGGACAGAGACATAGCACAGATACGCAGTATTTT.

The chain couples TRBV7-8 to TRBJ2-1; D may be TRBD1 (6 bases). The CDR3 is 16 amino acids. Germline values: CDR1 SGHVS, CDR2 FQNEAQ. V was pared by 0 bases and J by 10 bases, with 19 bases between. In DNA, the CDR3 is TGTGCCAGCAGCTTAGCGATTGCAGGGGCTCTAGGGGAGCAGTTCTTC. Translated: CASSLAIAGALGEQFF.

The chain couples TRBV27 to TRBJ2-1; TRBD2 aligns across 7 bases. Trimming took 0 bases from V and 12 from J; bases not matched to a gene: 5. This CDR3 has 13 residues. Germline CDR1 MNHEY, CDR2 SMNVEV (reference sequence). CDR3 in DNA: TGTGCCAGCAGTTTATCCCGGATAGCGGGGCAGTTCTTC. It codes for CASSLSRIAGQFF.

This chain links TRBV28 with TRBJ2-5, with TRBD1 matching over 8 bases. The CDR3 spans 12 residues. The germline gives CDR1 MDHEN, CDR2 SYDVKM. The J segment lost 1 base and the V segment lost 8 bases, leaving 0 bases of the junction unmatched. The DNA of the CDR3 is TGTGCCAGCGGACAGGGCCAAGAGACCCAGTACTTC. The encoded protein is CASGQGQETQYF.